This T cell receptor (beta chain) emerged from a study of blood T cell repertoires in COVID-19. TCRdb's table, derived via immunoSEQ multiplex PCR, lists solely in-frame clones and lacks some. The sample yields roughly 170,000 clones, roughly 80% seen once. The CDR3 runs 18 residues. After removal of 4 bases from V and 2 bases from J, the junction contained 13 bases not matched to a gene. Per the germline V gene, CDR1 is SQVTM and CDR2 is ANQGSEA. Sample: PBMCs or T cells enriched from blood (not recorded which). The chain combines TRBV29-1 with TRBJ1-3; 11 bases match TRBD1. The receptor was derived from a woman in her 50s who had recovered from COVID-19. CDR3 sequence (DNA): TGCAGCGTTGCGACTGGGACAGGGGGAAACAAGGCTGGAAACACCATATATTTT. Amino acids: CSVATGTGGNKAGNTIYF.